The 23 T cell receptor beta chains presented below share a single source sample, sequenced in a study of cytomegalovirus exposure and HLA in healthy donors. PCR employed 60 Vbeta and 13 Jbeta primers. Clones were sequenced by immunoSEQ multiplex PCR, and TCRdb holds only the in-frame ones, with some missing. The profile shows about 140,000 clones, 60% to 80% of them singletons. The sample consisted of PBMCs. The receptors come from a man aged 35-49 years in good health and CMV-seronegative.

V is TRBV6-5 and J is TRBJ1-6; D ambiguous. Per the germline V gene, CDR1 is MNHEY and CDR2 is SVGAGI. Trimming took off 8 bases at V and 6 bases at J, with 11 bases between the two ends. The CDR3 is made up of 13 amino acids. CDR3 sequence (DNA): TGTGCCAGCTTATCAGAGGGTAATTCACCCCTCCACTTT. Translating it yields CASLSEGNSPLHF.

The chain uses TRBV2 and TRBJ2-5; 7 bases match TRBD2. The DNA end favors TRBJ2-7, so the J call may be wrong. The CDR3 covers 13 residues. Germline V gene sequence: CDR1 SNHLY, CDR2 FYNNEI. DNA of the CDR3: TGTGCCAGCAGTGGGGGGAGGGCCTACGAGCAGTACTTC. As protein: CASSGGRAYEQYF.

J is TRBJ2-7 and V is TRBV5-4; a possible D gene is TRBD1 (5 bases). The V gene lost 5 bases and the J gene lost 5 bases, with 14 bases spanning the gap. Per the germline V gene, CDR1 is SGHNT and CDR2 is YYREEE (reference sequence). The CDR3 runs to 13 residues. CDR3 sequence (DNA): TGTGCCAGCAGTTCTCCAGGGATTGACGAGCAGTACTTC. It translates to CASSSPGIDEQYF.

The J gene is TRBJ2-7, the V gene TRBV10-2; 8 positions agree with TRBD2. The germline CDR1 and CDR2 sequences are WSHSY and SAAADI. V shed 0 bases and J 9 bases; nucleotides not matched to a gene: 10. This CDR3 is 15 amino acids long. CDR3 sequence reads: CASSESAGGPRTQYF. CDR3 DNA sequence: TGCGCCAGCAGTGAGTCGGCGGGGGGTCCGCGGACGCAGTACTTC.

Of note for this clone: Since a much larger clone is just one base distant, this may be a read error. The genes are TRBV6-5 and TRBJ1-1; tentatively, D is TRBD1 (6 bases). From germline, CDR1 is MNHEY and CDR2 SVGAGI. V lost 5 bases, J lost 1 base, and 8 bases lay in between. The CDR3 sequence is 13 residues long. In DNA form, the CDR3 reads TGTGCCAGCAGTGGGGGCCCGAACACTGAAGCTTTCTTT. Amino acid sequence: CASSGGPNTEAFF.

The chain couples TRBV19 to TRBJ1-6, with D hard to call. The CDR3 runs to 15 residues. Germline CDR1 LNHDA, CDR2 SQIVND (reference sequence). V was pared by 3 bases and J by 9 bases, with 15 bases between. The CDR3 sequence: CASSMDLSGISPLHF. Written as DNA, the CDR3 is TGTGCCAGTAGTATGGACCTTTCGGGGATTTCACCCCTCCACTTT.

The chain is built from TRBV19 and TRBJ1-6, with D unresolved. Germline-derived CDR1 and CDR2 are LNHDA and SQIVND (reference sequence). V lost 4 bases, J lost 4 bases, and 11 bases lay in between. The CDR3 runs to 15 residues. CDR3: CASSKPGDYNSPLHF. For the CDR3, the DNA is TGTGCCAGTAGTAAACCAGGCGATTATAATTCACCCCTCCACTTT.

A few counts support this clone. The chain uses TRBV6-5 and TRBJ2-7, with 7 bases fitting TRBD2. CDR3 length: 12 residues. V gave up 7 bases and J gave up 6 bases; unmatched junction bases: 6. Looked up from germline, CDR1 is MNHEY and CDR2 is SVGAGI. Here the CDR3 reads CASINTGGEQYF. The DNA for the CDR3 is TGTGCCAGCATCAATACGGGGGGCGAGCAGTACTTC.

In regard to this clone: A read error may account for a junction end that differs from germline. The chain joins TRBV2 to TRBJ1-2, with D perhaps TRBD1 (6 bases). The CDR3 has 17 amino acids. Looked up from germline, CDR1 is SNHLY and CDR2 is FYNNEI. CDR3 nucleotides: TGTGCCAGCAGTGAAGCGCTTCGATACAGGGCGACCTATGGCTACATCTTC. This encodes CASSEALRYRATYGYIF.

The V and J genes are TRBV27 and TRBJ2-3; TRBD1 might be the D (6 bases). CDR3 length: 16 residues. V was trimmed by 3 bases and J by 4 bases, leaving 17 bases between them. Germline V gene lookup returns CDR1 MNHEY and CDR2 SMNVEV (reference sequence). The CDR3 here is CASSFGPGEESDTQYF. The CDR3 coding sequence is TGTGCCAGCAGTTTCGGTCCAGGGGAAGAATCAGATACGCAGTATTTT.

The rearrangement joins TRBV4-2 to TRBJ2-5; D is possibly TRBD2 (5 bases). From germline, CDR1 is LGHNA and CDR2 YNFKEQ. With 3 bases removed from V and 4 bases from J, the gap between germline ends came to 18 bases. The CDR3 contains 16 residues. This CDR3 is CASSQGGSRRGETQYF. CDR3 coding DNA: TGTGCCAGCAGCCAGGGCGGAAGTCGACGGGGAGAGACCCAGTACTTC.

The V and J genes are TRBV10-3 and TRBJ1-1; D unclear. Germline V gene lookup returns CDR1 ENHRY and CDR2 SYGVKD. With 10 bases removed from V and 6 bases from J, the gap between germline ends came to 21 bases. The CDR3 has 14 amino acids. CDR3 sequence: CATRHPAGFAEAFF. DNA of the CDR3: TGTGCCACGAGACACCCCGCTGGATTTGCTGAAGCTTTCTTT.

A few counts support this clone. The chain employs TRBV5-6 and TRBJ1-3, with D possibly TRBD1 on 5 matching bases. The CDR3 loop spans 15 amino acids. The V gene lost 2 bases and the J gene lost 0 bases, with 9 bases spanning the gap. Germline CDR1 is SGHDT and CDR2 is YYEEEE. CDR3: CASSFDRPSGNTIYF. As DNA, the CDR3 is TGTGCCAGCAGCTTTGACAGACCCTCTGGAAACACCATATATTTT.

The chain couples TRBV2 to TRBJ1-1; no reliable D call. CDR3 length: 14 amino acids. The germline CDR1 and CDR2 sequences are SNHLY and FYNNEI. V gave up 6 bases and J gave up 4 bases, with 15 bases separating them. The CDR3 coding sequence is TGTGCCAGCAGGGAGGCTTCCCCCCTCACTGAAGCTTTCTTT. Translation: CASREASPLTEAFF.

The chain joins TRBV10-1 to TRBJ1-5, with no clear D. The germline V gene encodes CDR1 WNHNN and CDR2 SYGVQD (reference sequence). Between the trimmed V and J ends, which lost 3 bases and 4 bases, there was a span of 7 bases. CDR3 length: 13 amino acids. The CDR3 loop reads CASSENSNQPQHF. CDR3 nucleotide sequence: TGCGCCAGCAGTGAAAACAGTAATCAGCCCCAGCATTTT.

The chain employs TRBV29-1 and TRBJ1-2; D possibly corresponds to TRBD1 (5 bases). This CDR3 has 14 amino acids. Trimming pared 0 bases from V and 3 bases from J, leaving 11 bases between. CDR1 is SQVTM, CDR2 ANQGSEA, per germline. CDR3 sequence: CSVEERGVYYGYTF. In DNA form, the CDR3 reads TGCAGCGTTGAAGAACGGGGGGTCTACTATGGCTACACCTTC.

This clone was seen a few times. V and J are TRBV2 and TRBJ1-1; TRBD1 is a possible D gene (5 bases). Germline V CDR1 and CDR2: SNHLY, FYNNEI. The CDR3 runs to 14 residues. V was pared by 1 base and J by 9 bases, with 15 bases between. CDR3 sequence (DNA): TGTGCCAGCAGTGAAGGACAGATGTCCAAGAAAGCTTTCTTT. Translating it yields CASSEGQMSKKAFF.

The chain carries TRBV4-1 and TRBJ2-5, with 9 bases lining up with TRBD2. The germline V gene has CDR1 MGHRA and CDR2 YSYEKL. Trimming removed 4 bases from V and 5 bases from J; junction bases left unmatched: 11. The CDR3 spans 16 residues. DNA of the CDR3: TGCGCCAGCAGCCGCGAACCTAGCGGGGTCGGGGAGACCCAGTACTTC. Residues: CASSREPSGVGETQYF.

The rearrangement joins TRBV30 to TRBJ2-7; weak D call: TRBD1 (6 bases). This CDR3 has 13 amino acids. V was trimmed by 8 bases and J by 2 bases, leaving 16 bases between them. Germline V gives CDR1 GTSNPN, CDR2 SVGIG (reference sequence). Here the CDR3 reads CAATGSLTYEQYF. The CDR3 DNA is TGTGCCGCTACAGGGTCCCTCACCTACGAGCAGTACTTC.

The chain employs TRBV4-1 and TRBJ2-7; 10 nucleotides match TRBD1. V was clipped by 0 bases and J by 4 bases; unmatched bases: 9. CDR3 length: 17 amino acids. CDR1 and CDR2 (germline): MGHRA, YSYEKL. The DNA of the CDR3 is TGCGCCAGCAGCCAAGATTATTTTGGACAGGGGGTATACGAGCAGTACTTC. The encoded protein is CASSQDYFGQGVYEQYF.

This chain links TRBV5-1 with TRBJ2-3, with 12 bases that match TRBD2. CDR1 and CDR2 from the germline V gene are SGHRS and YFSETQ. V trimming: 4 bases; J trimming: 4 bases; junction bases outside the gene matches: 13. This CDR3 has 18 residues. The CDR3 reads CASSPAPSGGAVPDTQYF. The CDR3 region has the DNA TGCGCCAGCAGCCCCGCGCCTAGCGGGGGGGCTGTGCCAGATACGCAGTATTTT.

This chain connects TRBV5-6 to TRBJ2-1; D possibly corresponds to TRBD2 (5 bases). This CDR3 spans 15 amino acids. The germline gives CDR1 SGHDT, CDR2 YYEEEE. V was pared by 0 bases and J by 5 bases, with 12 bases between. Here the CDR3 DNA reads TGTGCCAGCAGCTTGGCCTTGTACGGGAACAATGAGCAGTTCTTC. Translated: CASSLALYGNNEQFF. Filled out from reference TRBV5-6 and TRBJ2-1, the complete variable domain reads DAGVTQSPTHLIKTRGQQVTLRCSPKSGHDTVSWYQQALGQGPQFIFQYYEEEERQRGNFPDRFSGHQFPNYSSELNVNALLLGDSALYLCASSLALYGNNEQFFGPGTRLTVL.

J is TRBJ2-2 and V is TRBV18; no reliable D call. Germline V CDR1 and CDR2: KGHSH, LQKENI. V was trimmed by 6 bases and J by 1 base, leaving 9 bases between them. There are 14 residues in the CDR3. The CDR3 DNA is TGTGCCAGCTCTCAAACTCTGAACACCGGGGAGCTGTTTTTT. Its protein is CASSQTLNTGELFF.